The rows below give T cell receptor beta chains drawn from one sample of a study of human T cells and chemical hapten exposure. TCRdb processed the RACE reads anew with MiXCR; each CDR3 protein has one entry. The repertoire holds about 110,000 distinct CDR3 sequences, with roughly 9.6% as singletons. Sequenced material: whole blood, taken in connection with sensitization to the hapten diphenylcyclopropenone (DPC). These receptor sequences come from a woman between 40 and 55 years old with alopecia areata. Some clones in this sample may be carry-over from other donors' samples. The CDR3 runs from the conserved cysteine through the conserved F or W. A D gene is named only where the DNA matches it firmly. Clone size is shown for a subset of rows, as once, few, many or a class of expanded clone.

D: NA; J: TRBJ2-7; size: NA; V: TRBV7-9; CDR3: CASSLAANSYEQYF; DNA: TGTGCCAGCAGCTTAGCCGCAAACTCCTACGAGCAGTACTTC
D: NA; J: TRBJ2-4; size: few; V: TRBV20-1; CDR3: CSATKPGLAKNIQYF; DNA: TGCAGTGCCACTAAACCGGGACTAGCCAAAAACATTCAGTACTTC
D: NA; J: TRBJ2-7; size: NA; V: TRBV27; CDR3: CASSPLRDQLYEQYF; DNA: TGTGCCAGCAGCCCCCTACGGGACCAACTCTACGAGCAGTACTTC
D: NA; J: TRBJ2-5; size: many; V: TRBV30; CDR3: CAWSVPGRPQYF; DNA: TGTGCCTGGAGTGTCCCGGGTCGGCCACAGTACTTC
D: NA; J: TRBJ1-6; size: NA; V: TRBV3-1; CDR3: CASSQGGALHF; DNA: TGTGCCAGCAGCCAAGGAGGGGCTCTCCACTTT
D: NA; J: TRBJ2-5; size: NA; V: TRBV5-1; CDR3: CASSLSGQALETQYF; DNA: TGCGCCAGCAGCTTGTCTGGGCAGGCTCTAGAGACCCAGTACTTC
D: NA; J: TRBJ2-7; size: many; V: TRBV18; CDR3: CASSPTTQYEQYF; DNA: TGTGCCAGCTCACCAACCACACAATACGAGCAGTACTTC
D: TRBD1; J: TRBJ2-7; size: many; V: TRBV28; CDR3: CASSSLGQGRYF; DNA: TGTGCCAGCAGTTCCCTCGGACAGGGCAGGTACTTC
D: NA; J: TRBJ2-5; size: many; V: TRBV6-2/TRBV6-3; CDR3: CASSRGGGAQETQYF; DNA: TGTGCCAGCAGCCGGGGTGGAGGAGCCCAAGAGACCCAGTACTTC
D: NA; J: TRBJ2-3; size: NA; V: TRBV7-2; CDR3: CASSSLRTDTQYF; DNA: TGTGCCAGCAGCTCTCTCCGCACAGATACGCAGTATTTT
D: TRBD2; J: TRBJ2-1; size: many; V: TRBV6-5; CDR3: CASSRRRWGTSGRNEQFF; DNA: TGTGCCAGCAGCCGACGCCGTTGGGGTACTAGCGGACGAAATGAGCAGTTCTTC
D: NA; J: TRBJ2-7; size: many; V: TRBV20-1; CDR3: CSAKQGYEQYF; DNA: TGCAGTGCTAAACAGGGTTACGAGCAGTACTTC
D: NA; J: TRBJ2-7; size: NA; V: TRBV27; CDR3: CASSHLSYEQYF; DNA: TGTGCCAGCAGCCACTTATCGTACGAGCAGTACTTC
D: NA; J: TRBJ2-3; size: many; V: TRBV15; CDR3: CATSRDNGDTQYF; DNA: TGTGCCACCAGCAGAGATAACGGTGATACGCAGTATTTT
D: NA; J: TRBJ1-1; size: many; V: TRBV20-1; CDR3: CRGEGTEAFF; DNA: TGCAGGGGGGAGGGAACTGAAGCTTTCTTT
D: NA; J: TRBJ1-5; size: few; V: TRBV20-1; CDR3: CSASGGTDTAAAQHF; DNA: TGCAGTGCCTCCGGCGGGACCGATACCGCAGCGGCCCAGCATTTT
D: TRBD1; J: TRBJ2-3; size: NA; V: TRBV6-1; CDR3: CASSERTGEIDTQYF; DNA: TGTGCCAGCAGTGAAAGGACAGGGGAGATAGATACGCAGTATTTT
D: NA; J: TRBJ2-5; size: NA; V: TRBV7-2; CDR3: CASSLMGTQTGETQYF; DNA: TGTGCCAGCAGCTTAATGGGGACTCAGACGGGGGAGACCCAGTACTTC
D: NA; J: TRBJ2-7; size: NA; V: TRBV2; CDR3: CASSVEGYEQYF; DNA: TGTGCCAGCAGTGTAGAGGGCTACGAGCAGTACTTC
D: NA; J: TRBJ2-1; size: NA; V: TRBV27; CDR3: CASSLRGPSSYNEQFF; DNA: TGTGCCAGCAGTTTAAGGGGTCCGAGCTCCTACAATGAGCAGTTCTTC
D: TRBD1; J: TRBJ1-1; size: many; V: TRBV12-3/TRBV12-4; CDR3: CASSSGGRLNTEAFF; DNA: TGTGCCAGCAGTTCAGGGGGCCGCTTAAACACTGAAGCTTTCTTT
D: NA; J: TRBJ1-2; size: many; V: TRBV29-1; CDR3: CSVQDSNYGYTF; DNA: TGCAGCGTGCAGGATTCTAACTATGGCTACACCTTC
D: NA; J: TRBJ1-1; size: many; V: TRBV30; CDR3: CAWSVLGTEAFF; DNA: TGTGCCTGGAGTGTTTTAGGCACTGAAGCTTTCTTT
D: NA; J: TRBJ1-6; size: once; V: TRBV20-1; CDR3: CSAMGLVGSPLHF; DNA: TGCAGTGCTATGGGCCTGGTGGGGTCACCCCTCCACTTT
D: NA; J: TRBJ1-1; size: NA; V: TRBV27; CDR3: CASSLFPSATRFNTEAFF; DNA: TGTGCCAGCAGTTTATTCCCCTCAGCTACTCGCTTCAACACTGAAGCTTTCTTT
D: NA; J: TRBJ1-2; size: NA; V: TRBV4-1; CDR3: CASSPRTVAYGYTF; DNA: TGCGCCAGCAGCCCGCGGACGGTAGCCTATGGCTACACCTTC
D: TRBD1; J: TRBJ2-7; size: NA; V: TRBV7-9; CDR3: CAISPTGAKVYYEQYF; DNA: TGTGCCATCAGCCCAACAGGGGCCAAAGTCTACTACGAGCAGTACTTC
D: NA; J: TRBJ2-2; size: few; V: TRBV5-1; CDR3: CASWGTGELFF; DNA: TGCGCCAGCTGGGGAACCGGGGAGCTGTTTTTT
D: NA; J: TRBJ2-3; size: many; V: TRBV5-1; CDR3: CASSLKEGPTQYF; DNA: TGCGCCAGCAGCTTGAAAGAAGGGCCTACGCAGTATTTT
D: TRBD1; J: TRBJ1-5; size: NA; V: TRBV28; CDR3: CASIVAQGAAQPQHF; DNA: TGTGCCAGCATTGTGGCACAGGGGGCGGCTCAGCCCCAGCATTTT
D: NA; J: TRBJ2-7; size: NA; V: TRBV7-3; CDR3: CASSPRALSYEQYF; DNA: TGTGCCAGCAGCCCAAGGGCGCTCTCCTACGAGCAGTACTTC
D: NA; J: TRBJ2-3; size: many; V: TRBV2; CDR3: CASSAASSKPTDTQYF; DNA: TGTGCCAGCAGTGCGGCCAGCTCAAAACCCACAGATACGCAGTATTTT
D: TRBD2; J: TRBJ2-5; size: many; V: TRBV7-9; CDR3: CASSRESAGEETQYF; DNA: TGTGCCAGCAGCCGGGAGTCGGCGGGAGAAGAGACCCAGTACTTC
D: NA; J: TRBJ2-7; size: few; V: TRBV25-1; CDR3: CASHSTGLGGAGYEQYF; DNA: TGTGCCAGCCATTCGACGGGACTCGGGGGTGCGGGGTACGAGCAGTACTTC
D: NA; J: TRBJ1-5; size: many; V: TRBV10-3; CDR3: CAISEVGQTPYSNQPQHF; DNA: TGTGCCATCAGTGAGGTCGGACAGACCCCATATAGCAATCAGCCCCAGCATTTT
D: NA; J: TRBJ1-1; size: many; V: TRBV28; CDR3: CASSLINANTEAFF; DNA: TGTGCCAGCAGTTTAATAAATGCGAACACTGAAGCTTTCTTT
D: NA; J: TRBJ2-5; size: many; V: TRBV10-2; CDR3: CASSLHKGETQYF; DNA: TGCGCCAGCAGTCTTCACAAGGGGGAGACCCAGTACTTC
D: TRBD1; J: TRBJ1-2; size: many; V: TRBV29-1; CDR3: CSVDYSGTGGYGYTF; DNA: TGCAGCGTTGACTATTCCGGGACAGGGGGCTATGGCTACACCTTC
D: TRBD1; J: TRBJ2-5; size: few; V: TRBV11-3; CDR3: CASSSGTGKQETQYF; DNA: TGTGCCAGCAGCTCCGGGACAGGGAAACAAGAGACCCAGTACTTC
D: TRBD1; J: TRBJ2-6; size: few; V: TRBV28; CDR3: CASSDTGQGFSGANVLTF; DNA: TGTGCCAGCAGCGACACGGGACAGGGATTCTCTGGGGCCAACGTCCTGACTTTC
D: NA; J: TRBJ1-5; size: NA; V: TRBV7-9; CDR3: CASSLAIGQWNQPQHF; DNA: TGTGCCAGCAGCTTAGCGATAGGACAGTGGAATCAGCCCCAGCATTTT
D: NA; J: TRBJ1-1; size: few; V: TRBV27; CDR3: CASKGTSFRAFF; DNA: TGTGCCAGCAAAGGGACGTCCTTTCGGGCTTTCTTT
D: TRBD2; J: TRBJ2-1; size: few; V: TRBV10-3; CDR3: CAISNGVAGGLVQFF; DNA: TGTGCCATCAGTAACGGGGTAGCGGGGGGGCTCGTGCAGTTCTTC
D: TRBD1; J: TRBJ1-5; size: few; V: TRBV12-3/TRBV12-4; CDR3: CASSWDRDQPQHF; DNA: TGTGCCAGCAGCTGGGACAGGGATCAGCCCCAGCATTTT
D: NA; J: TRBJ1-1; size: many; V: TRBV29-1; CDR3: CSTGQYTEAFF; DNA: TGCAGCACCGGCCAGTACACTGAAGCTTTCTTT
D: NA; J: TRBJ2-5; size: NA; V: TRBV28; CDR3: CASCPPFEQETQYF; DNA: TGTGCCAGCTGTCCTCCGTTCGAACAAGAGACCCAGTACTTC
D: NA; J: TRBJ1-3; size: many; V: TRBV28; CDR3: CASSPDRNSGNTIYF; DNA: TGTGCCAGCAGCCCCGACAGGAACTCTGGAAACACCATATATTTT
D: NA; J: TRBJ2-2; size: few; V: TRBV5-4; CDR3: CASSQGTVNTGELFF; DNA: TGTGCCAGCAGCCAGGGGACGGTTAACACCGGGGAGCTGTTTTTT
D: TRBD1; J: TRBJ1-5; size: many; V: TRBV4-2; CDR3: CASSQDNRGAQPQHF; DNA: TGTGCCAGCAGCCAAGATAACAGGGGGGCTCAGCCCCAGCATTTT